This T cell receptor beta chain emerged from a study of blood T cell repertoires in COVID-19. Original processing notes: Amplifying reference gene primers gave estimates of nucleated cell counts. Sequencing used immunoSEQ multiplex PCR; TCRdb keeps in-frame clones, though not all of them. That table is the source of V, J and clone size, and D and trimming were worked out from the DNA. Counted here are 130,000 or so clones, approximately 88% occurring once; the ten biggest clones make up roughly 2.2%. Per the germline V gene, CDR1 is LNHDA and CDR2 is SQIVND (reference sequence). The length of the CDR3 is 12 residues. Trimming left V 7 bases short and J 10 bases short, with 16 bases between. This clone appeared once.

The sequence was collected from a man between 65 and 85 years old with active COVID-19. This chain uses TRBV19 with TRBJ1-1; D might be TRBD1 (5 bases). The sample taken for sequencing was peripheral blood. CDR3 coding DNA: TGTGCCAGTATCGCTGGGCAGGGAGGAGCTTTCTTT. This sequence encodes CASIAGQGGAFF.